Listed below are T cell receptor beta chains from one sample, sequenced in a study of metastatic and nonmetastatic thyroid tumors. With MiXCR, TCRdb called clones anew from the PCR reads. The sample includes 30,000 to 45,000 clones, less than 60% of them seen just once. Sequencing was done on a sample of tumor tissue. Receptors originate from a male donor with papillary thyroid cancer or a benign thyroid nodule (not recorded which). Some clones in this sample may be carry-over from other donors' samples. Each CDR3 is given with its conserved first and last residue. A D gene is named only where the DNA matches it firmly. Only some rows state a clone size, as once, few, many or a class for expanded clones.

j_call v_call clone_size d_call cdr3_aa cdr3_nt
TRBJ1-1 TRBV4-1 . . CASSLNTGAEAFF TGCGCCAGCAGCCTGAATACAGGAGCTGAAGCTTTCTTT
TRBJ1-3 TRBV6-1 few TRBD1 CATKTGGTGNTIYF TGTGCCACGAAGACAGGGGGCACTGGAAACACCATATATTTT
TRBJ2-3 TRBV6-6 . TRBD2 CASSYSPSGRSTDTQYF TGTGCCAGCAGTTACTCGCCTAGCGGGAGAAGCACAGATACGCAGTATTTT
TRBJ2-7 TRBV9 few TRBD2 CASSVGWTSGGTYEQYF TGTGCCAGCAGCGTAGGTTGGACTAGCGGGGGAACCTACGAGCAGTACTTC
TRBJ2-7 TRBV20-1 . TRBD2 CSASGGGLDYEQYF TGCAGTGCTAGTGGCGGGGGGCTAGACTACGAGCAGTACTTC
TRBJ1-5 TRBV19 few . CASSTGYQPQHF TGTGCCAGTAGTACAGGGTATCAGCCCCAGCATTTT
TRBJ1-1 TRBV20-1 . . CSARVWLEVNTEAFF TGCAGTGCTAGAGTATGGTTGGAAGTTAACACTGAAGCTTTCTTT
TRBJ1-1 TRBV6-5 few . CASSYGGLMNTEAFF TGTGCCAGCAGTTACGGGGGGCTCATGAACACTGAAGCTTTCTTT
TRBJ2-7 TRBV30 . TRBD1 CAWNRQGVRNEQYF TGTGCCTGGAACAGACAGGGGGTAAGGAATGAGCAGTACTTC
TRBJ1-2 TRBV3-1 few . CASSQAAGWGTF TGTGCCAGCAGCCAAGCCGCAGGCTGGGGCACCTTC
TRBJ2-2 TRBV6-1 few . CASSQQLNTGELFF TGTGCCAGCAGTCAACAACTAAACACCGGGGAGCTGTTTTTT
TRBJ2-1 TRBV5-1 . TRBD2 CASILDGGAGNEQFF TGCGCCAGCATCCTTGACGGGGGGGCTGGTAATGAGCAGTTCTTC
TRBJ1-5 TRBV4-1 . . CASSQAGSNQPQHF TGCGCCAGCAGCCAAGCAGGGAGTAATCAGCCCCAGCATTTT
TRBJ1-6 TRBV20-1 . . CSARSGGGTSPLHF TGCAGTGCTAGATCCGGAGGGGGGACCTCACCCCTCCACTTT
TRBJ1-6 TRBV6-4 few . CASSDSIGGGSPLHF TGTGCCAGCAGTGACTCGATAGGGGGTGGGTCACCCCTCCACTTT
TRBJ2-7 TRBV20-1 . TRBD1 CSANRPGGTTYEQYF TGCAGTGCTAATAGACCAGGGGGCACTACCTACGAGCAGTACTTC
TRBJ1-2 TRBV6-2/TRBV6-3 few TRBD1 CASSRDSGYTF TGTGCCAGCAGCCGGGACAGCGGCTACACCTTC
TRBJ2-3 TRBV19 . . CASSITSGHGTDTQYF TGTGCCAGTAGTATTACGAGCGGCCATGGCACAGATACGCAGTATTTT
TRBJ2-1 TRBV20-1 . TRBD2 CSASRLAGYNEQFF TGCAGTGCTAGCCGACTAGCGGGGTACAATGAGCAGTTCTTC
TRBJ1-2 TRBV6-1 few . CASSVSEHRGGGYTF TGTGCCAGCAGTGTCTCAGAACATAGGGGCGGGGGCTACACCTTC
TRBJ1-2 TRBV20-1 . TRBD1 CSARDRTGFGGGGYTF TGCAGTGCTAGAGACCGGACGGGATTCGGAGGGGGCGGCTACACCTTC
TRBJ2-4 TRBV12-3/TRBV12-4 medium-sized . CASSSNRAKNIQYF TGTGCCAGCAGTTCAAACAGGGCCAAAAACATTCAGTACTTC
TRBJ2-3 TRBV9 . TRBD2 CASSVLWTSGGDTQYF TGTGCCAGCAGCGTTCTATGGACTAGCGGGGGGGATACGCAGTATTTT
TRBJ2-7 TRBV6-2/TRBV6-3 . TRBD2 CANSYHQIGLARRPREQYF TGTGCCAACAGTTACCATCAAATCGGACTAGCGAGACGACCTAGGGAGCAGTACTTC
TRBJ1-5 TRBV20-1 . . CSALGGDGQPQHF TGCAGTGCCTTAGGCGGAGACGGGCAGCCCCAGCATTTT
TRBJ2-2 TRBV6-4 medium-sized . CASSDGDTGELFF TGTGCCAGCAGTGATGGGGACACCGGGGAGCTGTTTTTT
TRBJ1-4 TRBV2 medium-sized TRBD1 CASTGTGRNEKLFF TGTGCCAGTACCGGGACAGGGCGTAATGAAAAACTGTTTTTT
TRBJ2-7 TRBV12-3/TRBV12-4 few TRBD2 CASSKAGLARYEQYF TGTGCCAGCAGTAAAGCCGGACTAGCGAGATACGAGCAGTACTTC
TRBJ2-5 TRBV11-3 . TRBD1 CASSTRTGMVGETQYF TGTGCCAGCAGCACCCGGACAGGGATGGTCGGAGAGACCCAGTACTTC
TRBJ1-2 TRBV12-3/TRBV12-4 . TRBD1 CASRLTPGQGNGYTF TGTGCCAGCAGACTAACACCGGGACAGGGGAATGGCTACACCTTC
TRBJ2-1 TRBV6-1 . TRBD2 CASRVAGGSSYNEQFF TGTGCCAGCAGGGTAGCGGGAGGTAGCTCCTACAATGAGCAGTTCTTC
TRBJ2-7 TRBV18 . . CASSDRDGGEQYF TGTGCCAGCTCAGACCGGGACGGAGGCGAGCAGTACTTC
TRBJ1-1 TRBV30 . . CAWSSTNTEAFF TGTGCCTGGAGTAGTACGAACACTGAAGCTTTCTTT
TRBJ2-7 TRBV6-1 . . CASSVELGSSYEQYF TGTGCCAGCAGTGTCGAACTGGGAAGCTCCTACGAGCAGTACTTC